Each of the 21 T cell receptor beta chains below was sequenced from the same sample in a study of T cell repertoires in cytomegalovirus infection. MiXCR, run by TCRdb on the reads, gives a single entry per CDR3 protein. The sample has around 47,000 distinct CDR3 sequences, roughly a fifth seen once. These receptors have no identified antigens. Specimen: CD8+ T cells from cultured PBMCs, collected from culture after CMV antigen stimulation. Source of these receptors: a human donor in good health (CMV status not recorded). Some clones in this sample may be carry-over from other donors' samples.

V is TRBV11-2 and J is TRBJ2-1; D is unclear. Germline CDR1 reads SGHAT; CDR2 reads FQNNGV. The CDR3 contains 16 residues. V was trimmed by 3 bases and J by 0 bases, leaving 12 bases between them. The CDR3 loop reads CASSFSPKRSYNEQFF. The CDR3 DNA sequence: TGTGCCAGCAGCTTTAGCCCCAAGCGCTCCTACAATGAGCAGTTCTTC.

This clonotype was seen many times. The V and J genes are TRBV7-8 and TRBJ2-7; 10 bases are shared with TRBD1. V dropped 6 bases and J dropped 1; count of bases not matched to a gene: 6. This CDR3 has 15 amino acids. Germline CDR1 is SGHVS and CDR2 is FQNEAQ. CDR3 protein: CASRAGQGPSYEQYF. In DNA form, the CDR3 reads TGTGCCAGCAGGGCGGGACAGGGGCCTTCCTACGAGCAGTACTTC.

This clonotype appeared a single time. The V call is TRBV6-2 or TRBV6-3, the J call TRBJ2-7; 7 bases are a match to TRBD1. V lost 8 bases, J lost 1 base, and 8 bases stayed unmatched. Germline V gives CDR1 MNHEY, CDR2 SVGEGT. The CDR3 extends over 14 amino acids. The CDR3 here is CASLGTAESYEQYF. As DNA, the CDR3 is TGTGCCAGCCTCGGGACAGCCGAATCCTACGAGCAGTACTTC.

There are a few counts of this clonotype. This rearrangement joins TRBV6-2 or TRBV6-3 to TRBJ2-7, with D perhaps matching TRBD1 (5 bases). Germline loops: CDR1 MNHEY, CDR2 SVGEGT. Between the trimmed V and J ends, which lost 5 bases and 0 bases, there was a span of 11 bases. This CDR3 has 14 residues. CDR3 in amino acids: CASSQTAFSYEQYF. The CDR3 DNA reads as TGTGCCAGCAGTCAGACAGCTTTCTCCTACGAGCAGTACTTC.

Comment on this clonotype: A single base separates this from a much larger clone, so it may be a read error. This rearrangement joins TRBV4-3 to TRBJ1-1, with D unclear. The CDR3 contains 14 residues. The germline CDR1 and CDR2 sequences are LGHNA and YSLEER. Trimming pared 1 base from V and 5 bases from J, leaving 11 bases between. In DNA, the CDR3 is TGCGCCAGCAGCCAAGTTCGGGGTGGGACTGAAGCTTTCTTT. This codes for CASSQVRGGTEAFF.

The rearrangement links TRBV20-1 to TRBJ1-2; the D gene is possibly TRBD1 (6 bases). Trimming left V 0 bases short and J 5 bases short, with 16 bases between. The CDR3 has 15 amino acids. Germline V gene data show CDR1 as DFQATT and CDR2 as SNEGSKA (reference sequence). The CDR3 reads CSARDPGDTSYGYTF. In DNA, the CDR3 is TGCAGTGCTAGAGATCCCGGGGACACAAGTTATGGCTACACCTTC.

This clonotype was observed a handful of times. CDR3 in amino acids: CASSQQQTNTEAFF. DNA for the CDR3: TGTGCCAGCAGCCAGCAACAAACGAACACTGAAGCTTTCTTT. This chain joins TRBV14 and TRBJ1-1; D remains ambiguous. The germline V and J ends were trimmed by 3 bases and 1 base, with 9 bases remaining between them. This CDR3 comprises 14 residues. Per the germline V gene, CDR1 is SGHDN and CDR2 is FVKESK.

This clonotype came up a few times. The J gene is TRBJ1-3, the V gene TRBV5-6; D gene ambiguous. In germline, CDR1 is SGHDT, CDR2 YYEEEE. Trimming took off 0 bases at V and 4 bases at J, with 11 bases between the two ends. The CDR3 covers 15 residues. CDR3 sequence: CASSLVENRGNTIYF. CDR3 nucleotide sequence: TGTGCCAGCAGCTTGGTCGAGAATAGGGGAAACACCATATATTTT.

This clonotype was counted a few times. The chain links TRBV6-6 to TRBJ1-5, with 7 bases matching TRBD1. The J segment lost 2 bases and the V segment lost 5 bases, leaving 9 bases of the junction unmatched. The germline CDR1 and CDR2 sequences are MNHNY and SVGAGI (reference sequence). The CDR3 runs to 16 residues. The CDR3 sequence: CASSPRRQGGNQPQHF. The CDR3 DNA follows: TGTGCCAGCAGTCCGAGGCGACAGGGTGGCAATCAGCCCCAGCATTTT.

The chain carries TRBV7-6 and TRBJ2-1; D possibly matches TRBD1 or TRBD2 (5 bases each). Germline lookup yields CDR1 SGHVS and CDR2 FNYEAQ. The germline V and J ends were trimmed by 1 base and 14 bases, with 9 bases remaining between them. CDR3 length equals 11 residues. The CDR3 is CASSLEQGEFF. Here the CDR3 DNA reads TGTGCCAGCAGCTTAGAGCAGGGAGAGTTCTTC.

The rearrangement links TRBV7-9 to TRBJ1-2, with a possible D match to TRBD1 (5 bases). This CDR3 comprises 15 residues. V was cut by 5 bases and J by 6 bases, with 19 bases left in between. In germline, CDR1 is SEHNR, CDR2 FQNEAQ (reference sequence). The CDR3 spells CASSPPGGVGNGYTF. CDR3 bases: TGTGCCAGCAGCCCGCCGGGGGGGGTTGGGAATGGCTACACCTTC. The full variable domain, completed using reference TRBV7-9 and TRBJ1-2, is DTGVSQNPRHKITKRGQNVTFRCDPISEHNRLYWYRQTLGQGPEFLTYFQNEAQLEKSRLLSDRFSAERPKGSFSTLEIQRTEQGDSAMYLCASSPPGGVGNGYTFGSGTRLTVV.

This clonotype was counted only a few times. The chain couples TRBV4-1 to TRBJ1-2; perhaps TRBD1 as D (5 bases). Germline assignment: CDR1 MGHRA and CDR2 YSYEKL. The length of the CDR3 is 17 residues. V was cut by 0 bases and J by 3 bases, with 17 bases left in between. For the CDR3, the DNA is TGCGCCAGCAGCCAAGATTTCGCGACAGAAGTTTACTATGGCTACACCTTC. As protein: CASSQDFATEVYYGYTF.

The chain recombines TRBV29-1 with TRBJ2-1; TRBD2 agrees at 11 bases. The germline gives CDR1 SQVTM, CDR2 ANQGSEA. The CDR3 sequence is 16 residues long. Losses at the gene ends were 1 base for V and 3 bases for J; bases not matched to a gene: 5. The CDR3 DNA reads TGCAGCGTTGAAGGGGCTAGCGGGGGGCACTACAATGAGCAGTTCTTC. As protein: CSVEGASGGHYNEQFF.

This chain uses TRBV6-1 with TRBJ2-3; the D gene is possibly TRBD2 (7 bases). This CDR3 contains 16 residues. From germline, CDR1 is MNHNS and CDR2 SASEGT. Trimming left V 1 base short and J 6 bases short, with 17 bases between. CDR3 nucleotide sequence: TGTGCCAGCAGTGAAGGAGAAGGGGGGGGGTGGGATACGCAGTATTTT. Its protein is CASSEGEGGGWDTQYF.

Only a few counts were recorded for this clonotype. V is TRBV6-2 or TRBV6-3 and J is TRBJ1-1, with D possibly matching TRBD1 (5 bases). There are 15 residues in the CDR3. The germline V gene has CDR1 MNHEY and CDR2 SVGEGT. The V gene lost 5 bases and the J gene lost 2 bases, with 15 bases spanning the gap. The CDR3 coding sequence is TGTGCCAGCAGTAGATCGCCGGGACTCAACACTGAAGCTTTCTTT. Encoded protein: CASSRSPGLNTEAFF.

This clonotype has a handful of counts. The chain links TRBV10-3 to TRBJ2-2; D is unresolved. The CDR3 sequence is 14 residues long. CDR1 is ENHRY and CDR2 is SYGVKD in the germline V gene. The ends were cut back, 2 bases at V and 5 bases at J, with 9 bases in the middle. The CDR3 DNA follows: TGTGCCATCAGTGAGGGGGTCAGAACCGGGGAGCTGTTTTTT. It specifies CAISEGVRTGELFF.

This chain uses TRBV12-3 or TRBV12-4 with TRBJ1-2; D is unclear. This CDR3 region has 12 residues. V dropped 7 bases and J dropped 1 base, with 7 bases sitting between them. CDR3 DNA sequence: TGTGCCAGCACCTCCAGTAACTATGGCTACACCTTC. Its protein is CASTSSNYGYTF.

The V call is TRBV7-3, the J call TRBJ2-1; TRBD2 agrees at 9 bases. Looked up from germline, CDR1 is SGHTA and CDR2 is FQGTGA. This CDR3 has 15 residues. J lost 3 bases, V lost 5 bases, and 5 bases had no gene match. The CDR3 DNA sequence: TGTGCCAGCAGCATGTTAGCGGGGGACTACAATGAGCAGTTCTTC. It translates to CASSMLAGDYNEQFF.

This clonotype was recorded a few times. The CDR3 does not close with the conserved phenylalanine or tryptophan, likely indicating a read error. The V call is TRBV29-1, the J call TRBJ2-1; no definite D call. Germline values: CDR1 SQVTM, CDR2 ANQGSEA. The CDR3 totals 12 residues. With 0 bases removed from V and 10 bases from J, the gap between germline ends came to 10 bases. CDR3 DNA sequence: TGCAGCGTTGAAGAAGATGGGAAGGAGCAGTTCTCC. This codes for CSVEEDGKEQFS.

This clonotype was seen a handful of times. CDR3 DNA: TGTGCCAGCAGTTTTGACTACACAGATACGCAGTATTTT. This sequence encodes CASSFDYTDTQYF. V gene TRBV12-3 or TRBV12-4 combines with J gene TRBJ2-3; possible D gene TRBD2, 5 bases. Trimming cost V 3 bases and J 2 bases, with 6 bases left between them. The CDR3 spans 13 residues.

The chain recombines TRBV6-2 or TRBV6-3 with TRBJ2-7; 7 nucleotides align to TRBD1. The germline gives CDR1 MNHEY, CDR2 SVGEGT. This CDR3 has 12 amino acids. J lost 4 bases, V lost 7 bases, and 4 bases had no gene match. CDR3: CASTNRGYEQYF. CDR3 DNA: TGTGCCAGCACCAACAGGGGATACGAGCAGTACTTC.